Listed below are T cell receptor beta chains from one sample, sequenced in a study of T cells after yellow fever vaccination. Via MiXCR, TCRdb re-called the 5' RACE reads, giving one row per CDR3 protein. The table records 20,000 to 25,000 distinct CDR3 sequences, around 5% of them present only once. The input for sequencing was PBMCs, either bulk or a sorted T-cell subset (CD4+, CD8+, memory, or dextramer-sorted; not recorded which), taken more than 40 days after the first yellow fever vaccination. The receptors come from a man aged 18 to 29 who received the YFV17D yellow fever vaccine. Each CDR3 is given with its conserved first and last residue. Fields, in order: J gene, V gene, D gene, clone size, CDR3 protein, CDR3 DNA. D genes are given only for firm matches. Clone size reads once, few, many, or a class if the clone is expanded.

>TRBJ1-2|TRBV19|.|many
CASSIGSLYGYTF
TGTGCCAGTAGTATCGGGAGCCTCTATGGCTACACCTTC
>TRBJ2-3|TRBV5-4|.|many
CASSGGWTDTQYF
TGTGCCAGCAGCGGGGGATGGACAGATACGCAGTATTTT
>TRBJ2-3|TRBV20-1|.|many
CSAGPSWGTQYF
TGCAGTGCTGGACCCTCCTGGGGGACGCAGTATTTT
>TRBJ2-3|TRBV12-3/TRBV12-4|TRBD2|many
CASSLTGGDGDTQYF
TGTGCCAGCAGTTTAACGGGGGGGGATGGAGATACGCAGTATTTT
>TRBJ2-7|TRBV20-1|.|many
CSVGTEPYEQYF
TGCAGTGTCGGGACTGAACCCTACGAGCAGTACTTC
>TRBJ2-5|TRBV7-2|.|many
CASSPYAETQYF
TGTGCCAGCAGCCCGTATGCGGAGACCCAGTACTTC
>TRBJ2-1|TRBV7-8|TRBD1|many
CASSLLGQSRSYNEQFF
TGTGCCAGCAGCTTATTGGGACAGAGTCGCTCCTACAATGAGCAGTTCTTC
>TRBJ1-1|TRBV2|.|many
CASRLGVNTEAFF
TGTGCCAGCCGACTGGGAGTCAACACTGAAGCTTTCTTT
>TRBJ2-7|TRBV7-6|TRBD1|many
CASSLNEGAGYEQYF
TGTGCCAGCAGCTTAAATGAGGGGGCCGGTTACGAGCAGTACTTC
>TRBJ2-2|TRBV5-1|.|medium-sized
CASLPGGGPVPGELFF
TGCGCCAGCCTACCGGGGGGCGGACCGGTCCCCGGGGAGCTGTTTTTT
>TRBJ2-1|TRBV5-4|TRBD1|many
CASSLGTGDYNEQFF
TGTGCCAGCAGCTTGGGTACAGGGGACTACAATGAGCAGTTCTTC
>TRBJ2-1|TRBV7-9|.|many
CASSLDHNEQFF
TGTGCCAGCAGCTTAGATCACAATGAGCAGTTCTTC
>TRBJ2-2|TRBV19|.|many
CASSPIYTGELFF
TGTGCCAGTAGTCCCATTTACACCGGGGAGCTGTTTTTT
>TRBJ1-2|TRBV6-5|.|many
CASSYSGARAYGYTF
TGTGCCAGCAGTTACTCCGGGGCACGAGCCTATGGCTACACCTTC
>TRBJ2-7|TRBV11-1|.|many
CASSLFTGPFYEQYF
TGTGCCAGCAGCTTATTCACAGGGCCGTTCTACGAGCAGTACTTC
>TRBJ2-1|TRBV5-1|.|many
CASSYDTPSSYNEQFF
TGCGCCAGCAGCTACGATACACCCAGCTCCTACAATGAGCAGTTCTTC